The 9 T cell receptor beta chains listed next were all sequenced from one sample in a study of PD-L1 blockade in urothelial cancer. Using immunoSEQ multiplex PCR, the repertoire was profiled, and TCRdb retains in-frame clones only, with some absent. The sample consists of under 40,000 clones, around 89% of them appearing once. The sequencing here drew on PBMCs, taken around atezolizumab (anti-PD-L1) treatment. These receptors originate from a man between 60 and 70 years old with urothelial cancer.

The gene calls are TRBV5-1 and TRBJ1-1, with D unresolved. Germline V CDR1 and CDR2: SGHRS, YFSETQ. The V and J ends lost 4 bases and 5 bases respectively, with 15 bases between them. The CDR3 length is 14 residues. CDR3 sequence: CASSRTGEQTEAFF. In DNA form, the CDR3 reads TGCGCCAGCAGCCGGACGGGAGAACAGACTGAAGCTTTCTTT. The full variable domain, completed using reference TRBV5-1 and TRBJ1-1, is KAGVTQTPRYLIKTRGQQVTLSCSPISGHRSVSWYQQTPGQGLQFLFEYFSETQRNKGNFPGRFSGRQFSNSRSEMNVSTLELGDSALYLCASSRTGEQTEAFFGQGTRLTVV.

CDR3 in DNA: TGTGCCAGCAGCTCTCCCAGGGGGCAGGGCACTGAAGCTTTCTTT. Its translation: CASSSPRGQGTEAFF. The chain couples TRBV11-3 to TRBJ1-1, with TRBD1 matching 8 bases. The CDR3 is made up of 15 amino acids. V shed 4 bases, J shed 4 bases, and the junction held 8 bases outside the gene matches. Germline CDR1 is SGHNT and CDR2 is YENEEA.

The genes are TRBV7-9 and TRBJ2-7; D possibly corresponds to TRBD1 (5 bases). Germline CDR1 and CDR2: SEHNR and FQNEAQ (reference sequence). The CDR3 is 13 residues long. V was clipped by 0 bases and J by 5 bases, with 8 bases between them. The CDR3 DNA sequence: TGTGCCAGCAGCTTAGCAGGGGTGGACGAGCAGTACTTC. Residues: CASSLAGVDEQYF.

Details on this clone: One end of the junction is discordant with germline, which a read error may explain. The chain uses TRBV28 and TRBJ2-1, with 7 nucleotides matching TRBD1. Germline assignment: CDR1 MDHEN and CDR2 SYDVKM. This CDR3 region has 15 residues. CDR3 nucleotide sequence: TGTGCCACCGAAGGGGGCCGAATCTCCTACACTGAGCAGTTCTTC. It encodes CATEGGRISYTEQFF.

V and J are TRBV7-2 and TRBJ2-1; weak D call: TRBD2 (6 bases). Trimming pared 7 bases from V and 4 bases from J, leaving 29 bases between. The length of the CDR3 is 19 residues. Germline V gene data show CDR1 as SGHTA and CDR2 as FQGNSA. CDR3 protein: CASKIEGTPRWGLYNEQFF. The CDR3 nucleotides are TGTGCCAGCAAGATAGAGGGGACTCCTAGGTGGGGCCTTTACAATGAGCAGTTCTTC.

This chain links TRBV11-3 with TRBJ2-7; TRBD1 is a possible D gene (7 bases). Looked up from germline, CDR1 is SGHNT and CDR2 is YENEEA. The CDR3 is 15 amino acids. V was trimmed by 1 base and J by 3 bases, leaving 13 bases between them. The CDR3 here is CASSLAGGSSYEQYF. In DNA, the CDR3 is TGTGCCAGCAGCTTAGCAGGGGGGTCTAGCTACGAGCAGTACTTC.

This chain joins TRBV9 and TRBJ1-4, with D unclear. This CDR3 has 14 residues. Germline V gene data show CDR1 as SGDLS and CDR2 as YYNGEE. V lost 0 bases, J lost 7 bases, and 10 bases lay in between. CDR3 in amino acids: CASSVGMRAEKLFF. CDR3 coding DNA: TGTGCCAGCAGCGTAGGAATGAGGGCTGAAAAACTGTTTTTT.

Written as DNA, the CDR3 is TGTGCCACAGGAGACAGTGTAAATGAAAAACTGTTTTTT. It yields the protein CATGDSVNEKLFF. This chain joins TRBV5-5 and TRBJ1-4; possibly TRBD1 for D (5 bases). Per germline, CDR1 SGHKS and CDR2 YYEKEE (reference sequence). The germline V and J ends were trimmed by 9 bases and 5 bases, with 14 bases remaining between them. CDR3 length: 13 amino acids.

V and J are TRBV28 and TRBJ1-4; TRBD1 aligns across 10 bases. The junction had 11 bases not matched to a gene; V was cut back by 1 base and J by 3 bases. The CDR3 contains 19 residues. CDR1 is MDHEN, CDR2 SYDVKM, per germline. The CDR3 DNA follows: TGTGCCAGCAGTTTATTCTCATCGGGACAGGGGTTGCCTAATGAAAAACTGTTTTTT. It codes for CASSLFSSGQGLPNEKLFF.